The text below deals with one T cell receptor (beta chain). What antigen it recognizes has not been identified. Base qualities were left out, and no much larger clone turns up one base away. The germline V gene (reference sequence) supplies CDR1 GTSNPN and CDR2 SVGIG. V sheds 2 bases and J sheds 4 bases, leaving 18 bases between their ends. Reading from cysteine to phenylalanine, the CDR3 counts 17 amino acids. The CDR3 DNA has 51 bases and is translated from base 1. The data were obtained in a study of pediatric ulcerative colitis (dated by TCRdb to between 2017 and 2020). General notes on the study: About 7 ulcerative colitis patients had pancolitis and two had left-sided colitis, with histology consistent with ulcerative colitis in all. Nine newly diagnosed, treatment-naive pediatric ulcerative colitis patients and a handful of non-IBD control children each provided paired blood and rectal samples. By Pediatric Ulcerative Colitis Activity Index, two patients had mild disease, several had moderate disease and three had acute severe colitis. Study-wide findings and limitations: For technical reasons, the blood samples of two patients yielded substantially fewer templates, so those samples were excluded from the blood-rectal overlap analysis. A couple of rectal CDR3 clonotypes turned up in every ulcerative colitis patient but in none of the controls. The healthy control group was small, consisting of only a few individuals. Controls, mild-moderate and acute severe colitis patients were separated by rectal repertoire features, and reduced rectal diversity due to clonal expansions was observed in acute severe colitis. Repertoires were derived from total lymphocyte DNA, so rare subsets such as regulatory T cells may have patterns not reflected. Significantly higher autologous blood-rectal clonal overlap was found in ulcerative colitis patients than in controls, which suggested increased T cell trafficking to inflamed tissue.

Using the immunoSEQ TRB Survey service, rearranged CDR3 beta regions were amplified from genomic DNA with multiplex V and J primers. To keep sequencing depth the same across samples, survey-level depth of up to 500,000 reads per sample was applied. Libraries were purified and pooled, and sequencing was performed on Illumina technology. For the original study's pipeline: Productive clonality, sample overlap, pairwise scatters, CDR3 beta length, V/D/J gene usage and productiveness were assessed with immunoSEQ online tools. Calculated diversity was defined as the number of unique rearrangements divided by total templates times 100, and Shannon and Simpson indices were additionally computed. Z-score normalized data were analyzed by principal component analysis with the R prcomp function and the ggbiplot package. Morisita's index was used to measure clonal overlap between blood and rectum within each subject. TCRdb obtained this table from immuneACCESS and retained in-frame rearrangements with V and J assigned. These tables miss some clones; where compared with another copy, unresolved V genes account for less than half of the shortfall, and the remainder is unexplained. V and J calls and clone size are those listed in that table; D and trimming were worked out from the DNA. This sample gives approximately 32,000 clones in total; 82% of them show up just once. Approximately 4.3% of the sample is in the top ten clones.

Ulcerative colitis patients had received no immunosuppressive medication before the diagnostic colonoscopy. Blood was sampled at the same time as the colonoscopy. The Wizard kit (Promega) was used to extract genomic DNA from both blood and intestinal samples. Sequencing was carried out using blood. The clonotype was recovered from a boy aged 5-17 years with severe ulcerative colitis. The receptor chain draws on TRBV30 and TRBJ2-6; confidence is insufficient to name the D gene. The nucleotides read TGTGCCTGGAGTCACACCCGAAGTAGGCAGGGGGCCAACGTCCTGACTTTC. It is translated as CAWSHTRSRQGANVLTF.